This passage covers 4 T cell receptor beta chains from one sample sequenced in a study of CD8+CD57+ T cells in acquired aplastic anemia (dated by TCRdb to 2017 to 2018). Sequencing used an Illumina HiSeq 2000. TCR beta VDJ combination and CDR3 sequence profiling used genomic DNA as the template. TCRdb applied fastp at Q25 and MiXCR to the public reads, then kept only in-frame beta chains. A single entry per CDR3 protein holds the most common genes and DNA from its merged rows. The sample contains some 120,000 distinct CDR3 sequences, over 45% of them found a single time. In total, the top ten clones hold 2% to 3% of the sample. Sample: sorted CD4+, CD8+, or CD8+CD57+ T cells (not recorded which) from PBMCs. These receptors all come from a human donor in good health, serving as a control.

The table lists this clonotype with many counts. V is TRBV6-4 and J is TRBJ1-1; no clear D gene. Trimming stripped 0 bases from V and 2 bases from J, with 10 bases between. The CDR3 consists of 15 residues. In germline, CDR1 is MRHNA, CDR2 SNTAGT. The CDR3 bases are TGTGCCAGCAGTGACTCGAGGCAGCTCAACACTGAAGCTTTCTTT. This sequence encodes CASSDSRQLNTEAFF.

The rearrangement uses TRBV24-1 and TRBJ2-7; TRBD2 aligns across 10 bases. CDR1 KGHDR and CDR2 SFDVKD come from the germline V gene. The CDR3 loop spans 16 amino acids. Trimming at V came to 2 bases and at J to 3 bases, leaving 6 bases not matched to a gene. In nucleotides, the CDR3 is TGTGCCACCAGTGATTGGGGACTAGCGTGGAACTACGAGCAGTACTTC. It specifies CATSDWGLAWNYEQYF.

This clonotype was found many times. The CDR3, as DNA: TGTGCCAGCAGAGATGGACAGGGCGGGACCCAGTACTTC. Its protein is CASRDGQGGTQYF. The chain carries TRBV2 and TRBJ2-5; 8 positions agree with TRBD1. V shed 6 bases, J shed 7 bases, and the junction held 7 bases outside the gene matches. The germline V gene has CDR1 SNHLY and CDR2 FYNNEI. The length of the CDR3 is 13 residues.

Of note for this clonotype: Likely a read error: the CDR3 ends without its conserved phenylalanine or tryptophan. The chain couples TRBV5-6 to TRBJ1-2, with D possibly being TRBD1 (5 bases). CDR1 is SGHDT, CDR2 YYEEEE, per germline. V was cut by 3 bases and J by 3 bases, with 12 bases left in between. The CDR3 length is 14 residues. The CDR3 loop is CASSSQGLDYGYTL. CDR3 coding DNA: TGTGCCAGCAGCTCTCAGGGTCTTGACTATGGCTACACCCTC.